These 3 T cell receptor beta chains were all obtained from the same sample, sequenced in a study of cytomegalovirus exposure and HLA in healthy donors. Primers: 60 Vbeta forward and 13 Jbeta reverse. Produced via immunoSEQ multiplex PCR; TCRdb's table is partial and in-frame only. This sample has a few hundred thousand clones, with approximately 80% found just once. Sequences were obtained from PBMCs. These receptor sequences come from a woman aged 35 to 49 in good health and CMV-seronegative.

The J gene is TRBJ2-7, the V gene TRBV29-1, with D maybe TRBD1 (5 bases). This CDR3 spans 12 amino acids. Germline assignment: CDR1 SQVTM and CDR2 ANQGSEA. V was cut by 5 bases and J by 7 bases, with 15 bases left in between. The CDR3 sequence: CSVLPRAGEQYF. The CDR3 coding sequence is TGCAGCGTTCTTCCCAGGGCTGGGGAGCAGTACTTC.

The rearrangement links TRBV2 to TRBJ2-5; TRBD2 matches at 12 bases. Looked up from germline, CDR1 is SNHLY and CDR2 is FYNNEI. The CDR3 totals 16 residues. V was pared by 8 bases and J by 2 bases, with 9 bases of the junction left unmatched. The CDR3 DNA reads TGTGCCAGCGGGGGACTAGCGGGCGGTGATCAAGAGACCCAGTACTTC. Translation: CASGGLAGGDQETQYF.

CDR3 bases: TGTGCCAGTAGTATACGTGGGAGGCGGGGACCCACAGATACGCAGTATTTT. Its protein product is CASSIRGRRGPTDTQYF. The chain uses TRBV19 and TRBJ2-3; D may be TRBD2 (6 bases). Between the trimmed V and J ends, which lost 2 bases and 2 bases, there was a span of 17 bases. Germline CDR1 is LNHDA and CDR2 is SQIVND (reference sequence). The CDR3 contains 17 residues.